The present T cell receptor beta chain was sequenced within a study of blood T cell repertoires in COVID-19. At the level of the study: COVID-19 samples collected from the United States, Italy and Spain covered acute and convalescent phases. Nucleic acid was either cDNA or gDNA, and it came from T cells, B-cell-depleted T cells, or PBMCs.

The method was immunoSEQ multiplex PCR; TCRdb's version includes in-frame clones alone and lacks a portion of them. Here the sample spans about 78,000 clones, nearly 90% being singletons. V was trimmed by 5 bases and J by 5 bases, leaving 9 bases between them. The CDR3 covers 13 residues. Looked up from germline, CDR1 is SNHLY and CDR2 is FYNNEI. V and J are TRBV2 and TRBJ1-4, with D maybe TRBD1 (5 bases). The sequence derives from an older man with active or convalescent COVID-19. Sequencing was performed on peripheral blood. For the CDR3, the DNA is TGTGCCAGCAGTCCGGGGGGGAATGAAAAACTGTTTTTT. Translation: CASSPGGNEKLFF.